This T cell receptor (beta chain) was sequenced during a study of glioma-infiltrating T cells. Study observations and caveats: Only very few CDR3 sequences appeared in both tissue and blood.

The iRepertoire nested amplicon-rescue multiplex PCR amplified TCR alpha and beta CDR3s from RNA. TCRdb reprocessed the multiplex PCR reads with MiXCR, giving one entry per CDR3 protein. The sample holds some 120,000 distinct CDR3 sequences, approximately 25% seen once. Regarding this clonotype: The target antigen is unknown. A much larger clone differs by one base, so this may be a read error.

CDR1 is SNHLY, CDR2 FYNNEI, per germline. There are 14 residues in the CDR3. The sequencing input was glioma tissue, nonneoplastic brain tissue, or PBMCs (not recorded which). This receptor was obtained from a human donor with low-grade glioma or glioblastoma, undergoing nonglioma brain surgery, or in good health (not recorded which). This sequence joins TRBV2 and TRBJ1-2; the D gene is possibly TRBD1 (5 bases). The DNA of the CDR3 is TGTGCCAGCAGTGAAGCTTGGACATCCTATGGCTACCCCTTC. Protein product: CASSEAWTSYGYPF.